This is a list of T cell receptor beta chains from one sample in a study of molecular identifiers for immune sequencing clone quantification. TCRdb analysed the PCR reads with MiXCR anew, one entry per CDR3 protein. The sample has about 320,000 distinct CDR3 sequences; roughly a quarter are singletons. What was sequenced was naive CD8+ T cells from blood, with Jurkat cell RNA spiked in. These receptors were collected from a human donor in good health. Some libraries in this study had Jurkat cell RNA spiked in. CDR3s include the opening cysteine and the closing phenylalanine or tryptophan. D genes are given only for firm matches. Clone size is shown for a subset of rows, as once, few, many or a class of expanded clone.

j_call v_call clone_size d_call cdr3_aa cdr3_nt
TRBJ1-5 TRBV19 . TRBD1 CASSIGTRGQGQPQHF TGTGCCAGTAGTATCGGTACCAGGGGGCAGGGTCAGCCCCAGCATTTT
TRBJ1-3 TRBV4-1 once TRBD1 CASSLGTGSGKTIYF TGCGCCAGCAGCCTTGGGACAGGCTCTGGAAAAACCATATATTTT
TRBJ2-3 TRBV7-9 many TRBD1 CASSWARGQTPTDTQYF TGTGCCAGCAGCTGGGCCAGGGGACAGACGCCCACAGATACGCAGTATTTT
TRBJ2-5 TRBV5-6 few . CASSSEPLGGQETQYF TGTGCCAGCAGCTCCGAACCCCTGGGGGGCCAAGAGACCCAGTACTTC
TRBJ1-1 TRBV2 many . CASSEFRNTEAFF TGTGCCAGCAGTGAATTTAGGAACACTGAAGCTTTCTTT
TRBJ2-1 TRBV7-2 . . CASSLAGTPGTYNEQFF TGTGCCAGCAGCTTAGCCGGGACCCCAGGGACCTACAATGAGCAGTTCTTC
TRBJ1-5 TRBV30 . TRBD1 CAWSTGGFGQPQHF TGTGCCTGGAGTACAGGGGGTTTCGGTCAGCCCCAGCATTTT
TRBJ2-3 TRBV4-1 . TRBD2 CASSHPTGSGVSDTQYF TGCGCCAGCAGCCACCCCACCGGCAGCGGGGTTTCAGATACGCAGTATTTT
TRBJ2-7 TRBV7-9 many TRBD1 CASRPGTAVEQYF TGTGCCAGCAGGCCCGGGACAGCGGTCGAGCAGTACTTC
TRBJ2-7 TRBV28 many . CASSLPLAYEQYF TGTGCCAGCAGTTTGCCACTGGCCTACGAGCAGTACTTC
TRBJ2-5 TRBV7-2 few . CASSPGPAGNFEETQYF TGTGCCAGCAGCCCGGGGCCCGCGGGGAATTTTGAAGAGACCCAGTACTTC
TRBJ1-1 TRBV9 . . CASSVVAGYNTEAFF TGTGCCAGCAGCGTAGTTGCAGGCTATAACACTGAAGCTTTCTTT
TRBJ2-1 TRBV20-1 . TRBD2 CSARTPLPTSGRFDEQFF TGCAGTGCTAGAACCCCACTGCCTACTAGCGGGAGATTCGATGAGCAGTTCTTC
TRBJ1-5 TRBV19 . TRBD1 CASSSLPTGTGGGQPQHF TGTGCCAGTAGCTCCTTACCAACCGGGACAGGGGGCGGTCAGCCCCAGCATTTT
TRBJ1-1 TRBV2 many . CASSASTVAEAFF TGTGCCAGCAGTGCCTCGACAGTAGCTGAGGCTTTCTTT
TRBJ2-7 TRBV27 many TRBD1 CASSFGTGTYEQYF TGTGCCAGCAGCTTCGGGACAGGGACCTACGAGCAGTACTTC
TRBJ2-5 TRBV19 many TRBD1 CATRGLETQYF TGTGCCACCAGGGGGCTGGAGACCCAGTACTTC
TRBJ2-3 TRBV6-5 many TRBD2 CASAPLAGGSTDTQYF TGTGCCAGCGCCCCTCTAGCGGGAGGGAGCACAGATACGCAGTATTTT